One and the same sample provided the 22 T cell receptor beta chains below, sequenced in a study of CD8+ T cells in alopecia areata. Sample treatment: oral pan-JAK inhibitor, 5-10 mg twice daily. The sequencing template was cDNA reverse transcribed from extracted RNA. Profiling relied on immunoSEQ multiplex PCR, and the TCRdb table lists in-frame clones only, not all of them. The sample carries approximately 150,000 clones, around 58% recorded once. Here the sequenced sample was CD4+ T cells sorted from blood, taken at approximately week 60, from a patient treated with tofacitinib. The receptors originated from a human donor with alopecia areata.

The chain uses TRBV2 and TRBJ1-5; D is ambiguous. The CDR3 totals 15 residues. The germline V and J ends were trimmed by 6 bases and 0 bases, with 12 bases remaining between them. Germline values: CDR1 SNHLY, CDR2 FYNNEI. CDR3 DNA: TGTGCCAGCAGAGGAGAATCGAATAGCAATCAGCCCCAGCATTTT. Its protein is CASRGESNSNQPQHF. The entire variable domain, with the rest obtained from reference TRBV2 and TRBJ1-5, is as follows: EPEVTQTPSHQVTQMGQEVILRCVPISNHLYFYWYRQILGQKVEFLVSFYNNEISEKSEIFDDQFSVERPDGSNFTLKIRSTKLEDSAMYFCASRGESNSNQPQHFGDGTRLSIL.

This clone was seen only a few times. The rearrangement links TRBV29-1 to TRBJ2-3; a possible D gene is TRBD1 (6 bases). The CDR3 is 12 amino acids. Germline CDR1 is SQVTM and CDR2 is ANQGSEA. Trimming removed 7 bases from V and 4 bases from J, with 12 bases in between. CDR3 coding DNA: TGCAGCGCCTCCAACAGGGCAGATACGCAGTATTTT. Protein: CSASNRADTQYF.

Points on this clone: Germline is not matched at one junction end, which may reflect a read error. The genes are TRBV29-1 and TRBJ1-1; no clear D gene. This CDR3 region has 10 residues. Germline lookup yields CDR1 SQVTM and CDR2 ANQGSEA. CDR3: CSGANAEAFF. DNA of the CDR3: TGCAGCGGGGCGAACGCTGAAGCTTTCTTT.

DNA for the CDR3: TGCAGCGTTGAAGGACAGGCCGTTAACACTGAAGCTTTCTTT. Translated, it gives CSVEGQAVNTEAFF. This rearrangement joins TRBV29-1 to TRBJ1-1, with D possibly matching TRBD1 (6 bases). Looked up from germline, CDR1 is SQVTM and CDR2 is ANQGSEA. This CDR3 comprises 14 residues. Trimming stripped 1 base from V and 2 bases from J, with 11 bases between.

This chain uses TRBV9 with TRBJ2-2, with 7 bases aligning to TRBD2. Germline V gives CDR1 SGDLS, CDR2 YYNGEE. The CDR3 has 17 residues. V lost 0 bases and J lost 8; bases outside the gene matches: 13. The CDR3 is CASSVGIRLAQGGELFF. The CDR3 DNA reads as TGTGCCAGCAGCGTAGGGATCAGACTAGCCCAAGGAGGGGAGCTGTTTTTT.

The V call is TRBV7-6, the J call TRBJ2-2, with D perhaps matching TRBD1 (5 bases). V was shortened by 1 base and J by 2 bases, with 8 bases between the two germline ends. The V gene's germline CDR1 is SGHVS and CDR2 FNYEAQ. This CDR3 comprises 15 residues. In DNA form, the CDR3 reads TGTGCCAGCAGCTTAGGACAGCTAAACACCGGGGAGCTGTTTTTT. This gives the protein CASSLGQLNTGELFF.

This sequence joins TRBV29-1 and TRBJ2-1; no definite D call. Germline V gene sequence: CDR1 SQVTM, CDR2 ANQGSEA. CDR3 size: 12 residues. V lost 2 bases and J 7 bases, leaving 9 bases between the germline ends. The CDR3 nucleotides read TGCAGCGTTGAACAAAGGGCGAATGAGCAGTTCTTC. Translated, it gives CSVEQRANEQFF.

As concerns this clone: Additional DNA sequences in this sample encode the identical CDR3. V gene TRBV6-5 combines with J gene TRBJ1-5; TRBD1 matches at 9 bases. CDR1 is MNHEY and CDR2 is SVGAGI in the germline V gene. V trimming: 6 bases; J trimming: 4 bases; junction bases outside the gene matches: 4. The CDR3 has 14 residues. The DNA of the CDR3 is TGTGCCAGCAGCCCCGGGACAGGGAATCAGCCCCAGCATTTT. This codes for CASSPGTGNQPQHF.

The rearrangement uses TRBV4-1 and TRBJ2-1; TRBD1 agrees at 7 bases. Germline CDR1 and CDR2: MGHRA and YSYEKL. The CDR3 sequence is 15 residues long. V was clipped by 4 bases and J by 5 bases; unmatched bases: 8. The CDR3 DNA reads as TGCGCCAGCAGCCCCGGGACAGCCCGGGACAATGAGCAGTTCTTC. Protein: CASSPGTARDNEQFF.

There are a few counts of this clone. The chain joins TRBV2 to TRBJ1-2, with 12 bases identical to TRBD1. The V gene end was trimmed by 5 bases and the J gene end by 8 bases; junction bases not matched to a gene: 9. The germline gives CDR1 SNHLY, CDR2 FYNNEI. The CDR3 consists of 15 residues. The CDR3 region is CASSPGTGGVGGYTF. The CDR3 nucleotides read TGTGCCAGCAGTCCTGGGACAGGGGGCGTCGGCGGCTACACCTTC.

There are a few counts of this clone. The chain has TRBV10-3 and TRBJ2-7; D is unresolved. This CDR3 is 14 amino acids long. The germline CDR1 and CDR2 sequences are ENHRY and SYGVKD. The germline V and J ends were trimmed by 5 bases and 3 bases, with 14 bases remaining between them. CDR3 in DNA: TGTGCCATCAGTCCCGTGGGAAGGGACTACGAGCAGTACTTC. Its translation: CAISPVGRDYEQYF.

The J gene is TRBJ1-2, the V gene TRBV5-4; 8 bases map to TRBD1. This CDR3 region has 13 residues. Trimming at V came to 4 bases and at J to 6 bases, leaving 5 bases not matched to a gene. The V gene's germline CDR1 is SGHNT and CDR2 YYREEE (reference sequence). The CDR3, as DNA: TGTGCCAGCAGCCCGACAGGGGATGATGGCTACACCTTC. Amino acid sequence: CASSPTGDDGYTF. Full variable domain (outside the CDR3, taken from reference TRBV5-4 and TRBJ1-2): ETGVTQSPTHLIKTRGQQVTLRCSSQSGHNTVSWYQQALGQGPQFIFQYYREEENGRGNFPPRFSGLQFPNYSSELNVNALELDDSALYLCASSPTGDDGYTFGSGTRLTVV.

This chain joins TRBV5-1 and TRBJ1-6; possible D gene TRBD1, 6 bases. The V gene's germline CDR1 is SGHRS and CDR2 YFSETQ. Deletions cut 1 base from V and 7 bases from J, with 18 bases between. The CDR3 consists of 17 residues. The CDR3 DNA is TGCGCCAGCAGCTTGCGTACCTCGGACAGTGTAAATTCACCCCTCCACTTT. It translates to CASSLRTSDSVNSPLHF.

The chain is built from TRBV5-1 and TRBJ2-5; D unclear. Germline CDR1 reads SGHRS; CDR2 reads YFSETQ. V lost 4 bases to trimming and J lost 7 bases, with 8 bases between them. The CDR3 is 11 residues long. The CDR3 DNA is TGCGCCAGCAGCACGGATGGGACCCAGTACTTC. Protein product: CASSTDGTQYF.

This chain joins TRBV5-6 and TRBJ2-3; no firm D call. CDR3 size: 13 residues. CDR1 is SGHDT and CDR2 is YYEEEE in the germline V gene. Trimming stripped 0 bases from V and 8 bases from J, with 10 bases between. CDR3 DNA: TGTGCCAGCAGCTTGGACGCCAGAGGTACGCAGTATTTT. Amino acid sequence: CASSLDARGTQYF.

The chain joins TRBV4-2 to TRBJ1-2; 8 nucleotides agree with TRBD1. The V and J ends lost 4 bases and 8 bases, in that order; junction bases with no gene match: 15. CDR3 length: 16 amino acids. Germline-derived CDR1 and CDR2 are LGHNA and YNFKEQ. CDR3 protein: CASSRSGQALGDGYTF. The CDR3 DNA reads as TGTGCCAGCAGCCGGTCGGGACAGGCCCTTGGGGACGGCTACACCTTC.

V is TRBV10-3 and J is TRBJ2-5, with 12 bases aligning to TRBD2. Germline CDR1 ENHRY, CDR2 SYGVKD. V was clipped by 6 bases and J by 7 bases; unmatched bases: 6. The CDR3 loop spans 14 amino acids. CDR3 sequence (DNA): TGTGCCATCAGCCTAGCGGGGGGGCAGGGGACCCAGTACTTC. It is translated as CAISLAGGQGTQYF.

This clone was seen only a few times. The V and J genes are TRBV30 and TRBJ2-7; D is ambiguous. Germline lookup yields CDR1 GTSNPN and CDR2 SVGIG (reference sequence). The CDR3 totals 14 residues. V dropped 0 bases and J dropped 2 bases, with 11 bases sitting between them. The CDR3 DNA reads TGTGCCTGGAGTGTAGTGGGGAAAACCTACGAGCAGTACTTC. This translates into CAWSVVGKTYEQYF.

This clone has more than one count but fewer than ten. The chain links TRBV5-8 to TRBJ1-1; no definite D call. Germline-derived CDR1 and CDR2 are SGHTS and YDEGEE. This CDR3 contains 15 residues. With 4 bases removed from V and 3 bases from J, the gap between germline ends came to 16 bases. CDR3 loop: CASSPGPLGYTEAFF. The CDR3 DNA reads as TGTGCCAGCAGCCCAGGCCCCTTAGGGTACACTGAAGCTTTCTTT.

V gene TRBV29-1 combines with J gene TRBJ2-5; the D call may be TRBD1 or TRBD2 (5 bases each). V lost 4 bases and J lost 1, with 10 bases in between. Per the germline V gene, CDR1 is SQVTM and CDR2 is ANQGSEA. This CDR3 contains 13 residues. Here the CDR3 DNA reads TGCAGCGTTGGGGGGACCCGCCAAGAGACCCAGTACTTC. This gives the protein CSVGGTRQETQYF.

J is TRBJ2-7 and V is TRBV9; perhaps TRBD2 as D (6 bases). Germline lookup yields CDR1 SGDLS and CDR2 YYNGEE. This CDR3 region has 16 residues. Trimming pared 0 bases from V and 3 bases from J, leaving 16 bases between. The CDR3 nucleotides are TGTGCCAGCAGCGTAGGGGCGGGGTTGTCTATCTACGAGCAGTACTTC. As protein: CASSVGAGLSIYEQYF.

This clone was observed a handful of times. The chain uses TRBV7-9 and TRBJ2-5; 8 positions match TRBD1. Trimming took 5 bases from V and 2 from J; bases not matched to a gene: 7. This CDR3 region has 15 residues. The germline gives CDR1 SEHNR, CDR2 FQNEAQ (reference sequence). CDR3 protein: CASSPLGTGQETQYF. Here the CDR3 DNA reads TGTGCCAGCAGCCCGCTTGGGACAGGACAAGAGACCCAGTACTTC.